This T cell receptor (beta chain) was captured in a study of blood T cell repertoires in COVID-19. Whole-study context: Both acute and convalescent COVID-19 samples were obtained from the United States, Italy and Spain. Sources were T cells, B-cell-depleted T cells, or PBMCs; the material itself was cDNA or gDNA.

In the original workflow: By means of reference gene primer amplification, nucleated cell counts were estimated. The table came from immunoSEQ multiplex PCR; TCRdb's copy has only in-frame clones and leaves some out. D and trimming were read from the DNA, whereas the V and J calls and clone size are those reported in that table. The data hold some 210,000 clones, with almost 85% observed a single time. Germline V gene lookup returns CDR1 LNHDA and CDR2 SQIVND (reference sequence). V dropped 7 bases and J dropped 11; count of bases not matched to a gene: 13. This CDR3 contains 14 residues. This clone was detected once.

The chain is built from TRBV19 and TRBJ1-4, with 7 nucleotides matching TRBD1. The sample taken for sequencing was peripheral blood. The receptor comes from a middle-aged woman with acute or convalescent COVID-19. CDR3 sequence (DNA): TGTGCCAGTACGGGACGGGACAGAACAAACAAACTGTTTTTT. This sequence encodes CASTGRDRTNKLFF.